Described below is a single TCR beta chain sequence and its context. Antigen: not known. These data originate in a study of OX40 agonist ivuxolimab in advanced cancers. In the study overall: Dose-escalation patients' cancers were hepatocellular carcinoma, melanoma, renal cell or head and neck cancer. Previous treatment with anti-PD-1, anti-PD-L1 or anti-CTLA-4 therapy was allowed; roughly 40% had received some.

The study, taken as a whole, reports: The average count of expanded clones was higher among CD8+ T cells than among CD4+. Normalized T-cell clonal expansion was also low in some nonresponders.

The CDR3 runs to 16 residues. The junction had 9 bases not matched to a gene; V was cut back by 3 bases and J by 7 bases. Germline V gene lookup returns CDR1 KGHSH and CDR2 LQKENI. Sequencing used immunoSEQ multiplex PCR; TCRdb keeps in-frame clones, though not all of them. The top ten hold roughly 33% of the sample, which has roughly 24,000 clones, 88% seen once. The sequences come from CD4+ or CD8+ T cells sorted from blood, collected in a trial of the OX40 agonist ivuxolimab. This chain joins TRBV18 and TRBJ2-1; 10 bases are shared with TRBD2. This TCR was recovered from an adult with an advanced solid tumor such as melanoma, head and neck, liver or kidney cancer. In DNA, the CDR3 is TGTGCCAGCTCACCCGTAGCAGCGGGAGGGAGGAATGAGCAGTTCTTC. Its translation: CASSPVAAGGRNEQFF.